The 5 T cell receptor beta chains below come from one sample, sequenced in a study of T cells expressing NK-cell markers. Following a re-call of the 5' RACE reads, TCRdb has one entry per CDR3 protein and lacks DNA. Its clone listing holds about 260,000 distinct CDR3 sequences. Sequencing was carried out using blood T cells: a sorted CD56 or NKG2C T cell subset, CD4+ or CD8+ T cells, or bulk PBMC T cells (not recorded which). These receptors came from a man aged 18 to 29 in good health.

The V gene is TRBV20-1, the J gene TRBJ2-5; TCRdb picks TRBD1, but there is no DNA to check that call. The CDR3 consists of 13 residues. Germline CDR1 and CDR2: DFQATT and SNEGSKA (reference sequence). CDR3 sequence reads: CSAWDTQWETQYF.

This chain uses TRBV7-3 with TRBJ2-2; the TCRdb call, TRBD2, lacks DNA for checking. The germline V gene has CDR1 SGHTA and CDR2 FQGTGA. This CDR3 comprises 16 residues. The CDR3 protein is CASSSEAGGRTGELFF. Complete variable domain (other parts from reference TRBV7-3 and TRBJ2-2): GAGVSQTPSNKVTEKGKYVELRCDPISGHTALYWYRQSLGQGPEFLIYFQGTGAADDSGLPNDRFFAVRPEGSVSTLKIQRTERGDSAVYLCASSSEAGGRTGELFFGEGSRLTVL.

The chain carries TRBV12-3 or TRBV12-4 and TRBJ1-3; with no DNA, the TCRdb D assignment of TRBD1 cannot be verified. The CDR3 loop spans 16 amino acids. The CDR3 sequence is CASSPYRGMSGNTIYF.

V usage is TRBV29-1 and J usage is TRBJ2-2. This CDR3 spans 15 amino acids. Germline loops: CDR1 SQVTM, CDR2 ANQGSEA. This CDR3 reads CSVFFRQALRGELFF.

The chain couples TRBV30 to TRBJ1-6; checking the TCRdb D call of TRBD1 is not possible without DNA. CDR1 is GTSNPN and CDR2 is SVGIG in the germline V gene (reference sequence). This CDR3 region has 16 residues. The CDR3 loop reads CAWSVGGTGNDFPLHF.